This T cell receptor beta chain was observed in a study of control samples from healthy donors and cancer patients. Using immunoSEQ multiplex PCR, the repertoire was profiled, and TCRdb retains in-frame clones only, with some absent. The table lists around 140,000 clones, more than 90% of them singletons. Germline V gives CDR1 MNHEY, CDR2 SVGAGI. Trimming cost V 2 bases and J 7 bases, with 3 bases left between them. This CDR3 spans 11 amino acids. This clonotype was obtained from a man between 18 and 35 years old in good health. The sequenced sample consisted of blood. This rearrangement joins TRBV6-5 to TRBJ2-1, with no clear D. Here the CDR3 reads CASSYQNEQFF. The DNA of the CDR3 is TGTGCCAGCAGTTACCAAAATGAGCAGTTCTTC.